A single sample is the source of the 4 T cell receptor beta chains below, sequenced in a study of T cells in Graves' hyperthyroidism and ophthalmopathy. RNA transcripts gave rise to amplified TCR beta CDR3 regions. When the TCR CDR3 underwent first-round RT-PCR, the HTBI primer set was used. TCRdb fed the multiplex PCR reads into MiXCR, producing one record per CDR3 protein. The sample yields hundreds of thousands of distinct CDR3 sequences, about 15% seen once. Sequencing input: blood. The receptors were sampled from a young woman with Graves' hyperthyroidism.

The chain has TRBV28 and TRBJ2-7; 11 bases line up with TRBD2. The germline gives CDR1 MDHEN, CDR2 SYDVKM. CDR3 length: 16 residues. V was clipped by 5 bases and J by 1 base; unmatched bases: 7. CDR3 region: CASSPPGLAVSYEQYF. The CDR3 coding sequence is TGTGCCAGCAGTCCCCCGGGACTAGCGGTTTCCTACGAGCAGTACTTC.

This clonotype was observed a few times. This chain uses TRBV6-1 with TRBJ1-3, with TRBD1 matching over 9 bases. V gave up 6 bases and J gave up 5 bases; unmatched junction bases: 5. The CDR3 contains 14 residues. The V gene's germline CDR1 is MNHNS and CDR2 SASEGT. The CDR3: CASSEQGARNTIYF. Here the CDR3 DNA reads TGTGCCAGCAGCGAACAGGGGGCAAGAAACACCATATATTTT.

This clonotype was counted at least ten times. This chain links TRBV27 with TRBJ2-7; the D gene is possibly TRBD1 (5 bases). Germline-derived CDR1 and CDR2 are MNHEY and SMNVEV (reference sequence). The CDR3 runs 13 residues. V dropped 6 bases and J dropped 5 bases, with 14 bases sitting between them. DNA of the CDR3: TGTGCCAGCAGCGCGGCTAGGGGTAACGAGCAGTACTTC. Its translation: CASSAARGNEQYF.

The sample holds many counts of this clonotype. The chain recombines TRBV7-6 with TRBJ2-4; D may be TRBD1 (6 bases). The CDR3 is made up of 13 amino acids. Trimming removed 4 bases at V and 8 bases at J, with 12 bases between. CDR1 is SGHVS and CDR2 is FNYEAQ in the germline V gene. CDR3 sequence: CASSSGEWDIQYF. DNA of the CDR3: TGTGCCAGCAGCTCAGGGGAATGGGACATTCAGTACTTC.